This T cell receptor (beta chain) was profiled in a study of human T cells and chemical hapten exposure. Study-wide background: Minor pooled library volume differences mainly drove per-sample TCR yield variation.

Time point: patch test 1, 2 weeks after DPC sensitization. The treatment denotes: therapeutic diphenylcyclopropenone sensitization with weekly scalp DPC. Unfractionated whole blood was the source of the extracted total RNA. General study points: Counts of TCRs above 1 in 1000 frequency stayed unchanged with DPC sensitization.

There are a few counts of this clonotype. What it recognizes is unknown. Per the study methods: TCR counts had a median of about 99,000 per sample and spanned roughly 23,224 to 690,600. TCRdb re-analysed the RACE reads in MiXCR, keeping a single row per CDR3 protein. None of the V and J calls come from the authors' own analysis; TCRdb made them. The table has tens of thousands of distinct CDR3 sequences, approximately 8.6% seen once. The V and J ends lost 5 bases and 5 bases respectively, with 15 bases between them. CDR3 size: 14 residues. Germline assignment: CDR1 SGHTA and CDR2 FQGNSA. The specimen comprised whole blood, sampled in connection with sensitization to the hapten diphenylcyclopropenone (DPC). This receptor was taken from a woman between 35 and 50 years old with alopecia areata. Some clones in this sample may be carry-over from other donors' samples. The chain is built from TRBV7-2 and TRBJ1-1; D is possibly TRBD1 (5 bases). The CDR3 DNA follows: TGTGCCAGCAGCCGAAACAAAGGGGTTACTGAAGCTTTCTTT. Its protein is CASSRNKGVTEAFF.